The 26 T cell receptor beta chains reported below all come from one sample, sequenced in a study of regulatory T cells in long-lasting Graves disease. Library construction for TCR beta used iRepertoire HTBI primers and Arm-PCR of CDR3 regions. One entry per CDR3 protein, called by TCRdb with MiXCR from the multiplex PCR reads. This table holds 400,000 to 500,000 distinct CDR3 sequences, about 15% found once. The time point here: newly diagnosed GD, antithyroid drugs for less than 3 months. RNA extracted from PBMCs served as the sequencing template. This sample also appeared in a second study, on T cells in Graves' hyperthyroidism and ophthalmopathy.

The source material was peripheral blood mononuclear cells (PBMCs), sampled at new diagnosis, from a patient treated with antithyroid drugs. The origin of the receptors is a woman aged 40-49 years with Graves disease.

This clonotype has just a few counts. The chain employs TRBV9 and TRBJ2-3, with 8 bases identical to TRBD2. In germline, CDR1 is SGDLS, CDR2 YYNGEE. This CDR3 is 15 amino acids long. The V segment lost 3 bases and the J segment 0 bases; nucleotides outside the gene matches: 3. CDR3 DNA: TGTGCCAGCAGCGCAGCGGGGGCTAGCACAGATACGCAGTATTTT. It yields the protein CASSAAGASTDTQYF. Based on the CDR3 plus reference TRBV9 and TRBJ2-3, the full variable domain is DSGVTQTPKHLITATGQRVTLRCSPRSGDLSVYWYQQSLDQGLQFLIQYYNGEERAKGNILERFSAQQFPDLHSELNLSSLELGDSALYFCASSAAGASTDTQYFGPGTRLTVL.

The CDR3 sequence: CASSYSAGASEQYF. The CDR3 DNA is TGTGCCAGCAGTTACTCGGCAGGGGCGTCCGAGCAGTACTTC. This sequence joins TRBV6-6 and TRBJ2-7; D may be TRBD1 (6 bases). The CDR3 extends over 14 amino acids. V lost 0 bases to trimming and J lost 6 bases, with 12 bases between them. CDR1 is MNHNY and CDR2 is SVGAGI in the germline V gene (reference sequence).

Ten or more counts support this clonotype. The CDR3, as DNA: TGTGCCAGCAGTGATTCGGCGGTCAGCGATGAAAAACTGTTTTTT. This sequence encodes CASSDSAVSDEKLFF. The J gene is TRBJ1-4, the V gene TRBV12-3 or TRBV12-4, with unresolved D. Between the trimmed V and J ends, which lost 5 bases and 6 bases, there was a span of 16 bases. This CDR3 region has 15 residues.

This clonotype appeared a single time. This may arise from a read error, as a much more abundant clone is one base away. The chain couples TRBV4-1 to TRBJ1-6, with TRBD1 as a possible D gene (5 bases). Germline V gene data show CDR1 as MGHRA and CDR2 as YSYEKL. The CDR3 has 12 residues. V dropped 10 bases and J dropped 7 bases, with 11 bases sitting between them. In DNA, the CDR3 is TGCGCCACAGGGCCTGAGAATTCACCCCTCCACTTT. It yields the protein CATGPENSPLHF.

The genes are TRBV19 and TRBJ2-1, with 11 bases that match TRBD1. J was trimmed by 7 bases and V by 6 bases; bases with no gene match: 8. Looked up from germline, CDR1 is LNHDA and CDR2 is SQIVND (reference sequence). This CDR3 has 15 amino acids. Written as DNA, the CDR3 is TGTGCCAGTAGGACCGGGACAGGGGGTTTTAATGAGCAGTTCTTC. Protein product: CASRTGTGGFNEQFF.

This clonotype occurred a few times. The chain joins TRBV5-5 to TRBJ2-2; maybe TRBD2 (6 bases). The V end lost 0 bases, the J end lost 6 bases, and 9 bases lay between the germline ends. This CDR3 has 14 residues. Germline CDR1 is SGHKS and CDR2 is YYEKEE (reference sequence). CDR3 coding DNA: TGTGCCAGCAGCTTGGGCCCGGGGGCCGGGGAGCTGTTTTTT. It codes for CASSLGPGAGELFF.

This clonotype turned up a few times. This rearrangement joins TRBV28 to TRBJ1-1; D is uncertain. The germline V gene encodes CDR1 MDHEN and CDR2 SYDVKM. The CDR3 consists of 14 residues. V was shortened by 6 bases and J by 5 bases, with 16 bases between the two germline ends. The CDR3, as DNA: TGTGCCAGCAGCTCCTCGACACAGCCAACTGAAGCTTTCTTT. Translation: CASSSSTQPTEAFF. The variable domain in full, with the rest retrieved from reference TRBV28 and TRBJ1-1, is DVKVTQSSRYLVKRTGEKVFLECVQDMDHENMFWYRQDPGLGLRLIYFSYDVKMKEKGDIPEGYSVSREKKERFSLILESASTNQTSMYLCASSSSTQPTEAFFGQGTRLTVV.

This clonotype came up many times. The V gene is TRBV6-1, the J gene TRBJ1-5; maybe TRBD1 (5 bases). Germline-derived CDR1 and CDR2 are MNHNS and SASEGT. The V and J ends lost 6 bases and 5 bases respectively, with 11 bases between them. The CDR3 covers 13 residues. The CDR3 spells CASRIRGDQPQHF. Here the CDR3 DNA reads TGTGCCAGCAGGATTAGGGGTGATCAGCCCCAGCATTTT.

A few counts support this clonotype. An end of the junction does not agree with germline; a read error may underlie this. The J gene is TRBJ2-3, the V gene TRBV15, with D unresolved. The germline CDR1 and CDR2 sequences are LNHNV and YYDKDF (reference sequence). CDR3 length: 16 amino acids. Here the CDR3 reads CATSRDRHDRTNTQYF. In DNA, the CDR3 is TGTGCCACCAGCAGAGATCGCCACGACCGCACAAATACGCAGTATTTT.

In its sample, this clonotype was seen many times. The rearrangement uses TRBV2 and TRBJ2-7, with D unresolved. Germline lookup yields CDR1 SNHLY and CDR2 FYNNEI. Trimming pared 3 bases from V and 2 bases from J, leaving 8 bases between. The CDR3 extends over 13 amino acids. CDR3 residues: CASSDDFPYEQYF. In DNA form, the CDR3 reads TGTGCCAGCAGTGACGACTTCCCCTACGAGCAGTACTTC.

The sample holds many counts of this clonotype. The genes are TRBV28 and TRBJ2-1; TRBD1 agrees at 11 bases. With V trimmed by 3 bases and J by 3 bases, 4 bases remained unmatched. Looked up from germline, CDR1 is MDHEN and CDR2 is SYDVKM. This CDR3 comprises 16 residues. DNA for the CDR3: TGTGCCAGCAGTTTGACCGGGACAGGGGGCTACAATGAGCAGTTCTTC. Protein product: CASSLTGTGGYNEQFF.

This clonotype was found a few times. The chain has TRBV5-1 and TRBJ2-1; D gene unclear. The CDR3 is made up of 15 amino acids. Trimming took off 3 bases at V and 0 bases at J, with 10 bases between the two ends. Germline CDR1 is SGHRS and CDR2 is YFSETQ. The CDR3 coding sequence is TGCGCCAGCAGCTCTCAGGCGAGCTCCTACAATGAGCAGTTCTTC. It codes for CASSSQASSYNEQFF.

This clonotype was seen a few times. The chain recombines TRBV24-1 with TRBJ2-3; D tentatively reads TRBD1 or TRBD2 (5 bases each). CDR3 length: 12 residues. From germline, CDR1 is KGHDR and CDR2 SFDVKD. V was shortened by 3 bases and J by 6 bases, with 6 bases between the two germline ends. This chain's CDR3 is CATSDEGDTQYF. The CDR3 DNA follows: TGTGCCACCAGTGATGAGGGGGATACGCAGTATTTT.

This clonotype was picked up many times. The chain uses TRBV3-1 and TRBJ2-5, with 12 bases matching TRBD2. Trimming removed 4 bases from V and 0 bases from J; junction bases left unmatched: 3. The CDR3 runs 16 residues. CDR1 LGHDT and CDR2 YNNKEL come from the germline V gene (reference sequence). The CDR3 here is CASSPRLAGDQETQYF. CDR3 DNA sequence: TGTGCCAGCAGCCCCCGACTAGCGGGAGACCAAGAGACCCAGTACTTC.

In its sample, this clonotype was seen many times. The chain links TRBV20-1 to TRBJ2-7; D is possibly TRBD1 or TRBD2 (6 bases each). Germline CDR1 reads DFQATT; CDR2 reads SNEGSKA (reference sequence). V dropped 1 base and J dropped 5 bases, with 18 bases sitting between them. This CDR3 region has 15 residues. The CDR3 DNA sequence: TGCAGTGCTAGAGGGGGGGCAGCGGGTAGCCACGAGCAGTACTTC. This codes for CSARGGAAGSHEQYF.

This clonotype appeared a few times. This chain uses TRBV4-1 with TRBJ1-2, with 9 positions matching TRBD1. The length of the CDR3 is 15 residues. V trimming: 3 bases; J trimming: 7 bases; junction bases outside the gene matches: 9. Germline CDR1 reads MGHRA; CDR2 reads YSYEKL. CDR3 nucleotides: TGCGCCAGCAGCCAGGCCCCGGGACAGGGACGTGGCTACACCTTC. It yields the protein CASSQAPGQGRGYTF.

This clonotype has ten or more counts. The V call is TRBV11-3, the J call TRBJ2-1; 10 bases fit TRBD1. Germline trimming cut 5 bases from V and 4 bases from J; bases unmatched to any gene: 8. Germline V gene sequence: CDR1 SGHNT, CDR2 YENEEA. The CDR3 has 16 residues. The CDR3 region is CASSIAGTGAYNEQFF. CDR3 bases: TGTGCCAGCAGCATCGCCGGGACAGGGGCTTACAATGAGCAGTTCTTC.

CDR3 DNA sequence: TGTGCCAGCAGTTTCCTACAGGGACGCGATGAGCAGTTCTTC. Amino acids: CASSFLQGRDEQFF. J is TRBJ2-1 and V is TRBV6-5, with D tentatively TRBD1 (6 bases). Germline loops: CDR1 MNHEY, CDR2 SVGAGI. CDR3 length: 14 amino acids. V was clipped by 4 bases and J by 8 bases, with 15 bases between them.

This clonotype was counted only a few times. The rearrangement uses TRBV6-1 and TRBJ1-1, with a possible D match to TRBD1 (6 bases). This CDR3 region has 17 residues. Germline values: CDR1 MNHNS, CDR2 SASEGT. Trimming pared 5 bases from V and 5 bases from J, leaving 24 bases between. CDR3: CASSPVRGSPRGTEAFF. In nucleotides, the CDR3 is TGTGCCAGCAGTCCCGTGAGGGGGTCCCCTAGGGGGACTGAAGCTTTCTTT.

In its sample, this clonotype was seen many times. The chain recombines TRBV28 with TRBJ2-7; TRBD2 aligns across 11 bases. CDR3 length equals 15 residues. The V gene end was trimmed by 3 bases and the J gene end by 2 bases; junction bases not matched to a gene: 3. Germline V gene data show CDR1 as MDHEN and CDR2 as SYDVKM. DNA for the CDR3: TGTGCCAGCAGTTTGGGACTAGCGGCCCCCTACGAGCAGTACTTC. Amino acids: CASSLGLAAPYEQYF.

This sequence joins TRBV27 and TRBJ2-3; D assignment may be TRBD1 or TRBD2 (5 bases each). The germline V gene has CDR1 MNHEY and CDR2 SMNVEV (reference sequence). Trimming cost V 8 bases and J 4 bases, with 13 bases left between them. The CDR3 loop spans 13 amino acids. CDR3 loop: CASGTSGADTQYF. CDR3 bases: TGTGCCAGCGGGACCTCCGGTGCAGATACGCAGTATTTT.

This clonotype was recorded at least ten times. The chain carries TRBV5-1 and TRBJ1-1, with D unclear. Trimming shortened V by 4 bases and J by 4 bases, and 14 bases separated the two germline ends. CDR1 is SGHRS and CDR2 is YFSETQ in the germline V gene. The CDR3 covers 14 residues. CDR3 in amino acids: CASSPGGSGTEAFF. In DNA form, the CDR3 reads TGCGCCAGCAGCCCCGGCGGGAGCGGCACTGAAGCTTTCTTT.

The rearrangement links TRBV6-1 to TRBJ2-7, with 9 bases lining up with TRBD2. The CDR3 is made up of 15 amino acids. Germline-derived CDR1 and CDR2 are MNHNS and SASEGT. V gave up 6 bases and J gave up 2 bases; unmatched junction bases: 8. The CDR3 DNA reads TGTGCCAGCAGCCCGACCCCTAGCGGGACCTACGAGCAGTACTTC. This encodes CASSPTPSGTYEQYF.

The sample holds a few counts of this clonotype. The genes are TRBV18 and TRBJ1-3; no clear D gene. Germline V gene sequence: CDR1 KGHSH, CDR2 LQKENI. V gave up 1 base and J gave up 0 bases, with 7 bases separating them. This CDR3 spans 15 amino acids. CDR3 bases: TGTGCCAGCTCACCACGAGGTGGCTCTGGAAACACCATATATTTT. The encoded protein is CASSPRGGSGNTIYF.

This clonotype was seen repeatedly, ten times or more. The chain links TRBV28 to TRBJ2-7; 7 bases are shared with TRBD2. V trimming: 6 bases; J trimming: 1 base; junction bases outside the gene matches: 6. The CDR3 loop spans 14 amino acids. Germline CDR1 reads MDHEN; CDR2 reads SYDVKM. This CDR3 is CASRETSRSYEQYF. The CDR3 DNA is TGTGCCAGCAGAGAGACTAGCAGGTCCTACGAGCAGTACTTC.

This clonotype was counted between two and nine times. The V gene is TRBV20-1, the J gene TRBJ2-7; 12 bases fit TRBD2. This CDR3 has 14 amino acids. V shed 5 bases, J shed 4 bases, and the junction held 6 bases outside the gene matches. Germline-derived CDR1 and CDR2 are DFQATT and SNEGSKA (reference sequence). The CDR3 loop is CSAPTSGSKYEQYF. The CDR3 DNA reads TGCAGTGCTCCGACTAGCGGGAGTAAATACGAGCAGTACTTC.